This T cell receptor beta chain comes out of a study of shared clonotypes between healthy human individuals. The CDR3 has 13 residues. J was trimmed by 6 bases and V by 5 bases; bases with no gene match: 6. In germline, CDR1 is SEHNR, CDR2 FQNEAQ (reference sequence). About this clone itself: Its antigen is still unknown.

CD4+ cells underwent separation, giving CD45RA+ naive and CD45RA-negative memory subsets. Study-level points and caveats: Estimated richness values were generally larger in naive subsets than in memory subsets.

Sequencing was performed with immunoSEQ multiplex PCR; in TCRdb, only in-frame clones are kept and a portion is missing. The top ten clones hold approximately 0.13% of a sample with 2 million to 2.5 million clones, almost 96% of them seen once. Sequencing input: naive CD4+ T cells sorted from blood. Described subset: CD45RA+ positively selected. The receptor comes from a man younger than 35 in good health. This chain joins TRBV7-9 and TRBJ2-7; 8 nucleotides line up with TRBD1. CDR3 DNA sequence: TGTGCCAGCAGCCCCTCCCAGGGGGCCGAGCAGTACTTC. Its protein is CASSPSQGAEQYF.